This TCR beta chain came from a study of cytomegalovirus exposure and HLA in healthy donors. Study-wide results and caveats: According to the study, 160 or so TCR beta chains were cytomegalovirus-associated. In a later analysis, a missense DCLRE1C variant was linked to TCR beta V- and J-gene trimming.

This CDR3 has 15 amino acids. Trimming shortened V by 3 bases and J by 0 bases, and 9 bases separated the two germline ends. Germline V lookup: CDR1 SEHNR, CDR2 FQNEAQ (reference sequence). A multiplex PCR was run with 60 Vbeta primers and 13 Jbeta primers. The table came from immunoSEQ multiplex PCR; TCRdb's copy has only in-frame clones and leaves some out. The sample is made up of roughly 60,000 clones, and the top ten hold roughly 2.1% of it. With regard to this clone: What it binds is unknown.

Source material: PBMCs. This sequence was found in a woman between 18 and 30 years old in good health and CMV-seronegative. The chain couples TRBV7-9 to TRBJ2-1; D is undetermined. As DNA, the CDR3 is TGTGCCAGCAGCTTTCTCAGCGTCTCCTACAATGAGCAGTTCTTC. Translation gives CASSFLSVSYNEQFF.